Reported below is one TCR beta chain. Its antigen remains unknown. The sample belongs to a study of CD8+ T cells in alopecia areata. Study-level findings and limits: During tofacitinib treatment, many expanded lesional clones remained in scalp and blood.

Treatment of the sample: oral pan-JAK inhibitor, 5-10 mg twice daily. cDNA reverse transcribed from extracted RNA served as the sequencing template. This table comes from immunoSEQ multiplex PCR, and its TCRdb copy is limited to in-frame clones, with some not included. The data show under 300,000 clones, with 50% to 75% seen just once and around 0.92% held by the top ten. Germline-derived CDR1 and CDR2 are MNHEY and SMNVEV (reference sequence). V lost 6 bases and J lost 6, with 8 bases in between. The CDR3 runs to 11 residues. The chain recombines TRBV27 with TRBJ1-2; D is unresolved. The sample consisted of CD4+ T cells sorted from blood, taken around week 52, from a patient treated with tofacitinib. This TCR was recovered from a human donor with alopecia areata. The CDR3 bases are TGTGCCAGCAGGGGCGGGGATGGCTACACCTTC. Translated, it gives CASRGGDGYTF.